This is a list of T cell receptor beta chains from one sample in a study of T cell repertoires in cytomegalovirus infection. No antigens are known for them. MiXCR, run by TCRdb on the reads, gives a single entry per CDR3 protein. The repertoire has approximately 770,000 distinct CDR3 sequences, around 29% of them found once; the top ten carry 10% to 15%. The sequenced sample was cultured CD8+ T cells from PBMCs, obtained from culture after CMV antigen stimulation. The source is a human donor in good health (CMV status not recorded). Some clones in this sample may be carry-over from other donors' samples. Each CDR3 is given with its conserved first and last residue. Fields, in order: clone size, CDR3 length, J gene, D gene, V gene, CDR3 protein, CDR3 DNA. A D gene is named only where the DNA matches it firmly. Clone size is given for some rows only: seen once, a few or many times, or a class if the clone is expanded.

>few|19|TRBJ1-1|NA|TRBV6-2/TRBV6-3
CASSSLGGDALLGDTEAFF
TGTGCCAGCAGTTCCCTCGGCGGGGACGCTCTCTTAGGGGACACTGAAGCTTTCTTT
>few|16|TRBJ2-5|TRBD1|TRBV5-6
CASSLGYQGAAETQYF
TGTGCCAGCAGCTTAGGGTACCAGGGGGCGGCAGAGACCCAGTACTTC
>NA|15|TRBJ1-6|NA|TRBV4-1
CASSQDGSTGSPLHF
TGCGCCAGCAGCCAAGATGGATCGACGGGTTCACCCCTCCACTTT
>NA|17|TRBJ1-5|NA|TRBV7-9
CASSSGGLQVSNQPQHF
TGTGCCAGCAGCTCAGGAGGGCTACAGGTGTCCAATCAGCCCCAGCATTTT
>many|11|TRBJ2-1|NA|TRBV7-8
CASSGRGEQFF
TGTGCCAGCAGCGGACGCGGGGAGCAGTTCTTC
>NA|15|TRBJ2-3|NA|TRBV3-1
CASSQVNGGTDTQYF
TGTGCCAGCAGCCAAGTAAACGGGGGCACAGATACGCAGTATTTT
>NA|8|TRBJ2-5|NA|TRBV6-1
CASSGLDF
TGTGCCAGCAGTGGACTGGACTTC
>many|15|TRBJ2-7|TRBD1|TRBV4-1
CASSLGQGAPFEQYF
TGCGCCAGCAGCCTCGGACAGGGGGCGCCATTTGAGCAGTACTTC
>many|16|TRBJ2-6|NA|TRBV7-2
CASSRPTAPGANVLTF
TGTGCCAGCAGCCGTCCCACAGCGCCTGGGGCCAACGTCCTGACTTTC
>few|15|TRBJ1-2|NA|TRBV25-1
CASSGSSGGYYGYTF
TGTGCCAGCAGTGGATCCAGCGGGGGGTACTATGGCTACACCTTC
>NA|12|TRBJ1-2|NA|TRBV2
CATVMGIGGYTF
TGTGCCACCGTGATGGGGATCGGTGGCTACACCTTC
>few|14|TRBJ2-1|NA|TRBV27
CASSVGLSYNEQFF
TGTGCCAGCAGTGTGGGGCTTTCCTACAATGAGCAGTTCTTC
>NA|15|TRBJ2-5|TRBD1|TRBV5-5
CASSWDSFLQETQYF
TGTGCCAGCAGCTGGGACAGTTTCTTACAAGAGACCCAGTACTTC
>many|15|TRBJ2-1|TRBD1|TRBV7-2
CASSNRDRVNNEQFF
TGTGCCAGCAGCAACCGGGACAGGGTTAACAATGAGCAGTTCTTC
>many|17|TRBJ2-1|NA|TRBV11-1
CASSNLSRKSSYNEQFF
TGTGCCAGCAGCAACTTATCCCGGAAAAGCTCCTACAATGAGCAGTTCTTC
>few|14|TRBJ1-5|NA|TRBV27
CASREGHEGQPQHF
TGTGCCAGCAGGGAGGGGCACGAAGGTCAGCCCCAGCATTTT
>NA|14|TRBJ2-1|NA|TRBV9
CASSVEVGVNEQFF
TGTGCCAGCAGCGTAGAAGTAGGGGTCAATGAGCAGTTCTTC
>few|11|TRBJ1-2|NA|TRBV25-1
CASRSGFGYTF
TGTGCCAGCAGGTCAGGGTTTGGCTACACCTTC
>few|14|TRBJ1-2|NA|TRBV7-6
CASSPLRDNYGYTF
TGTGCCAGCAGCCCCCTCCGCGACAACTATGGCTACACCTTC
>NA|14|TRBJ1-6|NA|TRBV7-9
CASSPRQNNSPLHF
TGTGCCAGCAGCCCCCGACAGAATAATTCACCCCTCCACTTT
>few|15|TRBJ1-2|NA|TRBV27
CASSLTPSNYYGYTF
TGTGCCAGCAGTTTAACCCCGAGCAACTACTATGGCTACACCTTC
>many|14|TRBJ1-1|NA|TRBV7-9
CASSSPRANTEAFF
TGTGCCAGCAGTTCACCTCGGGCGAACACTGAAGCTTTCTTT
>NA|20|TRBJ2-2|TRBD1|TRBV6-6
CASSYSKESVRQGDTGELFF
TGTGCCAGCAGTTACTCGAAGGAATCAGTTAGGCAGGGGGACACCGGGGAGCTGTTTTTT
>few|15|TRBJ2-5|TRBD1|TRBV7-9
CASSQRQGAAETQYF
TGTGCCAGCAGCCAACGACAGGGGGCGGCTGAGACCCAGTACTTC
>NA|14|TRBJ1-6|NA|TRBV7-8
CASSPLAGNSPLHF
TGTGCCAGCAGCCCCTTGGCGGGGAATTCACCCCTCCACTTT
>few|13|TRBJ1-2|NA|TRBV28
CASSTSSGDGYTF
TGTGCCAGCAGTACCTCTTCAGGGGATGGCTACACCTTC
>few|14|TRBJ2-1|NA|TRBV12-5
CASGLDGEYNEQFF
TGTGCTAGTGGTTTAGACGGGGAGTACAATGAGCAGTTCTTC